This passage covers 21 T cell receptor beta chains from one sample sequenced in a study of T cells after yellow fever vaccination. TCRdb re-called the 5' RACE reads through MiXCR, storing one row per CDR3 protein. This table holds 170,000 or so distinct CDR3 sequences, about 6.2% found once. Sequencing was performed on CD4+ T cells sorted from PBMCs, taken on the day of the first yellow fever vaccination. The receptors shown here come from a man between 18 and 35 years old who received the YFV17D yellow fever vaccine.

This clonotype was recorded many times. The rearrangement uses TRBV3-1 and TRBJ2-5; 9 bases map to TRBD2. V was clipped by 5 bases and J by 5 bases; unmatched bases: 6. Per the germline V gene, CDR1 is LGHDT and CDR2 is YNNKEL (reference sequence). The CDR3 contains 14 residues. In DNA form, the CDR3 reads TGTGCCAGCAGCTCTCGCGGGGGGGCCGAGACCCAGTACTTC. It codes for CASSSRGGAETQYF.

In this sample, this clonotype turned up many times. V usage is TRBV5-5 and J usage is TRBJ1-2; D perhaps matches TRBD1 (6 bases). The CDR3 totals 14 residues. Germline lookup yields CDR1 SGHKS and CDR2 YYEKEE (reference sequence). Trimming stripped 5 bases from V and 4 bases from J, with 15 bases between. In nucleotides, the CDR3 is TGTGCCAGCAGGGCGGTAACAGGGATCTATGGCTACACCTTC. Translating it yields CASRAVTGIYGYTF.

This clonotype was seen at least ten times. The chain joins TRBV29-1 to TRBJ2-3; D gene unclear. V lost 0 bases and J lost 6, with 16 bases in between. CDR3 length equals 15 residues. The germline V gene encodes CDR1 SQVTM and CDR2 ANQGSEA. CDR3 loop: CSVEEVRFAADTQYF. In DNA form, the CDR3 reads TGCAGCGTTGAAGAAGTCCGCTTTGCTGCGGATACGCAGTATTTT.

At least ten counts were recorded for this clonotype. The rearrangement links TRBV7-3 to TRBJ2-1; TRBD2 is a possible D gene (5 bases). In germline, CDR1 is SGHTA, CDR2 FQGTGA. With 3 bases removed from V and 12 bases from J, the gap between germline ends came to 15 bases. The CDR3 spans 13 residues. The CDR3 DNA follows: TGTGCCAGCAGCTTGGACTCCTACTCGACGCAGTTCTTC. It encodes CASSLDSYSTQFF.

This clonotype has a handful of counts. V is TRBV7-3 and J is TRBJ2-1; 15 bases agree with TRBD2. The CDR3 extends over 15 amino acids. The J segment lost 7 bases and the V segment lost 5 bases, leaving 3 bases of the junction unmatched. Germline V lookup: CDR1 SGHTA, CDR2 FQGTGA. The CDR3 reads CASSGGLAGGNEQFF. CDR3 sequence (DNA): TGTGCCAGCAGCGGGGGACTAGCGGGGGGTAATGAGCAGTTCTTC.

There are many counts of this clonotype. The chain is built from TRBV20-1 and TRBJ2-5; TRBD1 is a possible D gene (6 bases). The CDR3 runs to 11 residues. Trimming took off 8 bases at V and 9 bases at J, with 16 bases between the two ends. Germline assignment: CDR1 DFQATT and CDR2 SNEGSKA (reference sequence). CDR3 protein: CSSGTSGAQYF. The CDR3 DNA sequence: TGCAGTTCCGGGACAAGTGGGGCCCAGTACTTC.

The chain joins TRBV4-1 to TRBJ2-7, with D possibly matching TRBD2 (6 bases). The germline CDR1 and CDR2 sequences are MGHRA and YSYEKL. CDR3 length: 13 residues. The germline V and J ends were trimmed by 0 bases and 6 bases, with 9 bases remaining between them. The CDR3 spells CASSQEERAEQYF. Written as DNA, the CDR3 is TGCGCCAGCAGCCAAGAAGAGCGGGCCGAGCAGTACTTC.

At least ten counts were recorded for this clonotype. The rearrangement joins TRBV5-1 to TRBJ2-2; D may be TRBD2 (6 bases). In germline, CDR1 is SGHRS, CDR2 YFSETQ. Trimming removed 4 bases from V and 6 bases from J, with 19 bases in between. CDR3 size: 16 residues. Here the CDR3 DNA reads TGCGCCAGCAGCCTCAATCTCAGGACTATCCCCGGGGAGCTGTTTTTT. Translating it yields CASSLNLRTIPGELFF. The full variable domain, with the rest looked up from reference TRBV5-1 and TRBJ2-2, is KAGVTQTPRYLIKTRGQQVTLSCSPISGHRSVSWYQQTPGQGLQFLFEYFSETQRNKGNFPGRFSGRQFSNSRSEMNVSTLELGDSALYLCASSLNLRTIPGELFFGEGSRLTVL.

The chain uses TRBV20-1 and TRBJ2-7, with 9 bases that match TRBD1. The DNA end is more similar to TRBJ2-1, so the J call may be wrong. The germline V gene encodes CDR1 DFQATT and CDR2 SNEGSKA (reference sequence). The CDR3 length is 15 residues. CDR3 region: CSARIVGQGLGEQFF. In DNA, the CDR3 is TGCAGTGCTAGAATCGTGGGACAGGGCTTAGGGGAGCAGTTCTTC.

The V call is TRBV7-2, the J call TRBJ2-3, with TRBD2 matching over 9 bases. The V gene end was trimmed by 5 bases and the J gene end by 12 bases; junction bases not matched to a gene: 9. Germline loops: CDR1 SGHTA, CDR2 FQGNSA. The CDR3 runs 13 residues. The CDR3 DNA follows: TGTGCCAGCAGCCAGAATAGCGGGGGACCTCAGTATTTT. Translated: CASSQNSGGPQYF.

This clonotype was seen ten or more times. In DNA, the CDR3 is TGCGCCAGCAGCTGGGGCGGGGGGAGCACAGATACGCAGTATTTT. Translating it yields CASSWGGGSTDTQYF. V gene TRBV5-1 combines with J gene TRBJ2-3; 8 bases are a match to TRBD2. This CDR3 contains 15 residues. CDR1 is SGHRS and CDR2 is YFSETQ in the germline V gene. The ends lost 3 bases at V and 0 bases at J; junction bases unmatched: 3.

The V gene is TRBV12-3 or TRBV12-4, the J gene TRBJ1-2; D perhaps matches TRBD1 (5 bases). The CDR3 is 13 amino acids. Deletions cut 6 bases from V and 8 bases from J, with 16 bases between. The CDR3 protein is CASRGEGDWGYTF. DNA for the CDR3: TGTGCCAGCAGGGGCGAAGGGGACTGGGGCTACACCTTC.

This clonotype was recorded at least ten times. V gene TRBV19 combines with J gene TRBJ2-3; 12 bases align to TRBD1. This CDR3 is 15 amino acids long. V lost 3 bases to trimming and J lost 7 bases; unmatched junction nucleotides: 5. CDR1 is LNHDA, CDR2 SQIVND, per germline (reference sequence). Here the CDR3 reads CASSIGGQGANTQYF. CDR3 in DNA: TGTGCCAGTAGTATTGGGGGACAGGGGGCAAATACGCAGTATTTT. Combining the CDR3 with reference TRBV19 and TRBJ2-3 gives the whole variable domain DGGITQSPKYLFRKEGQNVTLSCEQNLNHDAMYWYRQDPGQGLRLIYYSQIVNDFQKGDIAEGYSVSREKKESFPLTVTSAQKNPTAFYLCASSIGGQGANTQYFGPGTRLTVL.

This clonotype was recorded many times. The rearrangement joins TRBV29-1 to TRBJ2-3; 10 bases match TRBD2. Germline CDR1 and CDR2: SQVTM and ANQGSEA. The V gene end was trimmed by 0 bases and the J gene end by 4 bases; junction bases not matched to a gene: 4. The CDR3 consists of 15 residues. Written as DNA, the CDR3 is TGCAGCGTTGAAGATAGCGGGGGGCCGTCAGATACGCAGTATTTT. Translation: CSVEDSGGPSDTQYF.

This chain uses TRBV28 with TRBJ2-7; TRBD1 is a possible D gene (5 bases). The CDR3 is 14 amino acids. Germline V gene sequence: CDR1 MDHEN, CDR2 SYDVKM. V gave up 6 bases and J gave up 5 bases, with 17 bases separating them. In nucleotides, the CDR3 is TGTGCCAGCAGCCCTGGGCAGGGCTTCGACGAGCAGTACGTC. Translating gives CASSPGQGFDEQYV.

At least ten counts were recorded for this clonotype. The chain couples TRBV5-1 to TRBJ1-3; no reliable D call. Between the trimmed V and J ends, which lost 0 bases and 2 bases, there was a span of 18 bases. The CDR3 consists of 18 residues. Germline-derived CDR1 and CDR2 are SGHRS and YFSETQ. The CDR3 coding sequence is TGCGCCAGCAGCTTGGATTCTCAGGCCGCCCGTCCTGGAAACACCATATATTTT. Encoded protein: CASSLDSQAARPGNTIYF.

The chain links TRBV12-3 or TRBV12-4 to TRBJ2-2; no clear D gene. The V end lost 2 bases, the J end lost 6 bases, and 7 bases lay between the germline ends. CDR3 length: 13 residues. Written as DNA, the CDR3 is TGTGCCAGCAGTTTAAGCCCCCCCGGGGAGCTGTTTTTT. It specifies CASSLSPPGELFF.

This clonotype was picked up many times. For the CDR3, the DNA is TGTGCCAGCAGTCCCTCTGGGGCCGGGGAGCTGTTTTTT. This sequence encodes CASSPSGAGELFF. The V call is TRBV5-4, the J call TRBJ2-2; D remains unclear. V lost 5 bases to trimming and J lost 6 bases, with 11 bases between them. The CDR3 sequence is 13 residues long. Per the germline V gene, CDR1 is SGHNT and CDR2 is YYREEE (reference sequence).

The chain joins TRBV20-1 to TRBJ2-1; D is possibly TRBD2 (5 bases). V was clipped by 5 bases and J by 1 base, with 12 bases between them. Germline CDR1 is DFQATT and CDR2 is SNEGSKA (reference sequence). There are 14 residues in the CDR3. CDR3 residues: CSAVRGSSYNEQFF. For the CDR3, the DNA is TGCAGTGCTGTTCGGGGTTCTTCCTACAATGAGCAGTTCTTC.

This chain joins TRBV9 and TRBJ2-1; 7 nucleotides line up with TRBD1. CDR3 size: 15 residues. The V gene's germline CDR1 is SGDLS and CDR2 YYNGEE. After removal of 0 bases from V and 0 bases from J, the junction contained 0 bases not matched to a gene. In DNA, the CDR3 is TGTGCCAGCAGCGTAGAGGGGGCCTCCTACAATGAGCAGTTCTTC. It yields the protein CASSVEGASYNEQFF.

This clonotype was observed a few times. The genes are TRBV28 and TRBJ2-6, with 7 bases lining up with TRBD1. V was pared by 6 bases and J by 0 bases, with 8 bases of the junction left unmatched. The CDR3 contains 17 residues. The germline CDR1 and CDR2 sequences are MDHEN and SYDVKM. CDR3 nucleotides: TGTGCCAGCAGCTTTACAGGGGTCCGCTCTGGGGCCAACGTCCTGACTTTC. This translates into CASSFTGVRSGANVLTF.